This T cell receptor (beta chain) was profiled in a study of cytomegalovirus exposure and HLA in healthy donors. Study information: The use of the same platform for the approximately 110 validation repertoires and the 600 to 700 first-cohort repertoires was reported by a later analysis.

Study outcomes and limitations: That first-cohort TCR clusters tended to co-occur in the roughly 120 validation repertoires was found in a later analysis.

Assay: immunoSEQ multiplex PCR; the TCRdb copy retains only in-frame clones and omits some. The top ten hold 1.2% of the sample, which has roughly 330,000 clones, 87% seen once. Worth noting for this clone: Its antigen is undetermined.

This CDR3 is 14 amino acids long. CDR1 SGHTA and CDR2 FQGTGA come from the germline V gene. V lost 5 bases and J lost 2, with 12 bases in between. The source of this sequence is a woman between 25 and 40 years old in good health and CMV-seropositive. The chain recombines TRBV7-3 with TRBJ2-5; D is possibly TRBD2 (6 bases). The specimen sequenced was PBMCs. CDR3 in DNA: TGTGCCAGCAGCCCAGGAGGACTACAAGAGACCCAGTACTTC. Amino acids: CASSPGGLQETQYF.